Each of the 9 T cell receptor beta chains below was sequenced from the same sample in a study of cytomegalovirus exposure and HLA in healthy donors. 60 Vbeta and 13 Jbeta primers were used in PCR. Data came from immunoSEQ multiplex PCR; TCRdb stores just in-frame clones and leaves some out. In the table there are 80,000 or so clones, 75% of which are singletons. The specimen sequenced was PBMCs. These receptors all stem from a woman between 40 and 50 years old in good health and CMV-seronegative.

The chain couples TRBV6-1 to TRBJ1-2; D remains unclear. This CDR3 region has 14 residues. Trimming cost V 2 bases and J 2 bases, with 9 bases left between them. Germline CDR1 is MNHNS and CDR2 is SASEGT. The CDR3 region has the DNA TGTGCCAGCAGTGAAAGTAGAGTAAACTATGGCTACACCTTC. This sequence encodes CASSESRVNYGYTF.

The chain recombines TRBV29-1 with TRBJ2-5, with D perhaps TRBD1 (6 bases). Trimming stripped 6 bases from V and 9 bases from J, with 11 bases between. The germline gives CDR1 SQVTM, CDR2 ANQGSEA. The CDR3 consists of 10 residues. CDR3 protein: CSVDAGAQYF. As DNA, the CDR3 is TGCAGCGTCGATGCAGGGGCCCAGTACTTC.

The rearrangement uses TRBV5-1 and TRBJ1-6; tentative D call: TRBD1 (6 bases). There are 15 residues in the CDR3. The germline V and J ends were trimmed by 1 base and 7 bases, with 12 bases remaining between them. Germline lookup yields CDR1 SGHRS and CDR2 YFSETQ. CDR3 protein: CASSLLGGSNSPLHF. The CDR3 nucleotides are TGCGCCAGCAGCTTGTTAGGGGGATCAAATTCACCCCTCCACTTT.

Turning to this clone: An end of the junction differs from the germline gene, which may be a read error. This chain uses TRBV13 with TRBJ2-7; 11 bases are a match to TRBD2. CDR3 size: 13 residues. Germline assignment: CDR1 PRHDT and CDR2 FYEKMQ (reference sequence). The CDR3 bases are TGTGCCAGCAGGTTAGCGGGAGGGCTGGAGCAGTACTTC. Its protein product is CASRLAGGLEQYF.

The chain combines TRBV19 with TRBJ2-1; 12 bases map to TRBD2. V was pared by 6 bases and J by 8 bases, with 8 bases of the junction left unmatched. The length of the CDR3 is 15 residues. CDR1 LNHDA and CDR2 SQIVND come from the germline V gene (reference sequence). Written as DNA, the CDR3 is TGTGCCAGTAGGATCCTAGCGGGAGGGGTGGATGAGCAGTTCTTC. Its protein product is CASRILAGGVDEQFF.

The chain has TRBV10-3 and TRBJ1-2, with 7 bases identical to TRBD1. Trimming at V came to 3 bases and at J to 2 bases, leaving 3 bases not matched to a gene. This CDR3 region has 14 residues. CDR1 and CDR2 (germline): ENHRY, SYGVKD. CDR3 residues: CAISETGQNYGYTF. DNA for the CDR3: TGTGCCATCAGTGAAACGGGACAGAACTATGGCTACACCTTC.

The chain joins TRBV18 to TRBJ2-3; TRBD2 agrees at 7 bases. The J segment lost 2 bases and the V segment lost 3 bases, leaving 5 bases of the junction unmatched. CDR1 is KGHSH and CDR2 is LQKENI in the germline V gene. The CDR3 runs to 15 residues. CDR3: CASSPGGGSTDTQYF. The CDR3 nucleotides read TGTGCCAGCTCACCGGGCGGGGGATCCACAGATACGCAGTATTTT.

The V call is TRBV5-5, the J call TRBJ2-1; D gene uncertain. The CDR3 has 14 residues. V was trimmed by 0 bases and J by 3 bases, leaving 7 bases between them. Germline V CDR1 and CDR2: SGHKS, YYEKEE (reference sequence). DNA of the CDR3: TGTGCCAGCAGCTTGGGCCCAGGCTACAATGAGCAGTTCTTC. It is translated as CASSLGPGYNEQFF.

The chain recombines TRBV2 with TRBJ1-5; possible D gene TRBD1, 5 bases. The germline V and J ends were trimmed by 2 bases and 2 bases, with 7 bases remaining between them. The CDR3 is 14 residues long. Germline CDR1 SNHLY, CDR2 FYNNEI. CDR3 nucleotide sequence: TGTGCCAGCAGTGAACAAGGGGGCAATCAGCCCCAGCATTTT. It translates to CASSEQGGNQPQHF.